The rows below give T cell receptor beta chains drawn from one sample of a study of graft-versus-host responses after intestinal transplantation. TCRdb's table, derived via immunoSEQ multiplex PCR, lists solely in-frame clones and lacks some. Among approximately 10,000 clones listed, roughly 88% were seen once. The sequenced sample was PBMCs, obtained 240 to 250 days after intestinal transplant. The receptor source for this set is a human patient who received an intestinal transplant, so some T cells may come from the graft donor. CDR3s include the opening cysteine and the closing phenylalanine or tryptophan. Fields, in order: clone size, CDR3 length, J gene, D gene, V gene, CDR3 protein, CDR3 DNA. The D gene is left open where the match is weak. Clone size is stated in some rows and not others, as once, few, many or a class when expanded.

>.|14|TRBJ2-7|.|TRBV5-4
CASSLGPSSYEQYF
TGTGCCAGCAGCTTGGGACCATCCTCCTACGAGCAGTACTTC
>.|15|TRBJ2-7|.|TRBV4-2
CASSQALASSYEQYF
TGTGCCAGCAGCCAAGCCCTAGCCTCTTCCTACGAGCAGTACTTC
>once|18|TRBJ2-3|.|TRBV18
CASSPEISGDSSTDTQYF
TGTGCCAGCTCACCAGAAATTAGCGGAGACTCTAGCACAGATACGCAGTATTTT
>.|13|TRBJ2-5|.|TRBV7-2
CASSYGLQETQYF
TGTGCCAGCAGCTACGGGCTCCAAGAGACCCAGTACTTC
>.|15|TRBJ2-7|.|TRBV7-2
CASTLRRLGTYEQYF
TGTGCCAGCACCTTAAGGAGACTAGGAACTTACGAGCAGTACTTC
>.|14|TRBJ1-1|.|TRBV28
CASSLPGMNTEAFF
TGTGCCAGCAGTTTACCCGGTATGAACACTGAAGCTTTCTTT
>.|15|TRBJ2-5|TRBD1|TRBV7-2
CASSFAGTGQETQYF
TGTGCCAGCAGCTTTGCAGGGACAGGCCAAGAGACCCAGTACTTC
>.|15|TRBJ2-1|.|TRBV7-8
CASSLPAVAHNEQFF
TGTGCCAGCAGCTTACCAGCTGTGGCCCACAATGAGCAGTTCTTC
>.|13|TRBJ2-3|.|TRBV29-1
CSVEGGLTDTQYF
TGCAGCGTTGAAGGGGGACTTACAGATACGCAGTATTTT
>.|16|TRBJ1-4|TRBD1|TRBV19
CASSPGQGASNEKLFF
TGTGCCAGTAGCCCGGGGCAGGGGGCTTCTAATGAAAAACTGTTTTTT
>.|13|TRBJ2-7|.|TRBV6-6
CASSYSTGYEQYF
TGTGCCAGCAGTTACTCGACAGGCTACGAGCAGTACTTC
>.|13|TRBJ2-7|.|TRBV5-4
CASSFAPAYEQYF
TGTGCCAGCAGCTTTGCTCCGGCCTACGAGCAGTACTTC
>.|16|TRBJ2-3|.|TRBV19
CASSIARVEGADTQYF
TGTGCCAGTAGTATAGCGCGGGTGGAGGGCGCAGATACGCAGTATTTT
>.|13|TRBJ2-7|.|TRBV5-6
CASSLGLVSEQYF
TGTGCCAGCAGCTTGGGACTAGTCAGCGAGCAGTACTTC
>.|20|TRBJ2-7|.|TRBV28
CASSFPRGYDLGGIVGEQYF
TGTGCCAGCAGTTTCCCCAGAGGGTATGATCTTGGCGGGATCGTTGGCGAGCAGTACTTC
>.|14|TRBJ2-7|TRBD2|TRBV28
CASSTTSGAYEQYF
TGTGCCAGCAGTACCACGAGCGGGGCCTACGAGCAGTACTTC
>.|13|TRBJ2-3|.|TRBV6-1
CASSLNPRDTQYF
TGTGCCAGCAGTTTGAATCCCCGGGATACGCAGTATTTT
>.|16|TRBJ2-5|.|TRBV13
CASSSRSNRVRETQYF
TGTGCCAGCAGCTCCCGCTCCAACAGGGTTCGAGAGACCCAGTACTTC
>.|11|TRBJ2-7|.|TRBV6-6
CASSYSGEQYF
TGTGCCAGCAGTTACAGCGGAGAGCAGTACTTC
>once|15|TRBJ1-2|.|TRBV9
CASSVGGILGYGYTF
TGTGCCAGCAGCGTAGGAGGGATCTTAGGCTATGGCTACACCTTC
>.|18|TRBJ2-5|TRBD2|TRBV28
CASSTRLAGFDLVETQYF
TGTGCCAGCAGTACTAGACTAGCGGGTTTTGATTTGGTCGAGACCCAGTACTTC
>.|14|TRBJ2-1|.|TRBV7-3
CASSLYQGHNEQFF
TGTGCCAGCAGCTTATATCAGGGCCACAATGAGCAGTTCTTC
>few|14|TRBJ2-7|TRBD2|TRBV5-1
CASSFTSGSIEQYF
TGCGCCAGCAGCTTCACTAGCGGGAGTATCGAGCAGTACTTC
>once|14|TRBJ1-1|.|TRBV4-1
CASSQRRRDTEAFF
TGCGCCAGCAGCCAAAGGAGGCGGGACACTGAAGCTTTCTTT
>once|15|TRBJ2-5|TRBD2|TRBV6-1
CASSELAGGQETQYF
TGTGCCAGCAGTGAACTAGCGGGAGGCCAAGAGACCCAGTACTTC
>.|15|TRBJ2-1|.|TRBV4-1
CASSPRAVGANEQFF
TGCGCCAGCAGCCCCCGAGCAGTGGGGGCCAATGAGCAGTTCTTC
>few|14|TRBJ1-1|TRBD1|TRBV9
CASTPGTGASEAFF
TGTGCCAGCACCCCCGGGACAGGGGCGTCTGAAGCTTTCTTT
>.|11|TRBJ2-7|.|TRBV10-2
CASSEGYEQYF
TGCGCCAGCAGTGAGGGGTACGAGCAGTACTTC
>.|15|TRBJ2-7|TRBD2|TRBV30
CAWSGGGPGIYEQYF
TGTGCCTGGAGTGGGGGAGGGCCAGGGATCTACGAGCAGTACTTC
>.|15|TRBJ1-1|.|TRBV7-3
CASSLGGSMNTEAFF
TGTGCCAGCAGCTTAGGGGGTTCAATGAACACTGAAGCTTTCTTT
>.|14|TRBJ2-2|.|TRBV25-1
CASSGRGNTGELFF
TGTGCCAGCAGTGGCAGGGGGAACACCGGGGAGCTGTTTTTT
>.|15|TRBJ2-6|.|TRBV21-1
CASSNRRAGANVLTF
TGTGCCAGCAGCAATCGGAGGGCTGGGGCCAACGTCCTGACTTTC
>.|15|TRBJ1-3|.|TRBV13
CASSLPTESGNTIYF
TGTGCCAGCAGCTTACCCACAGAGTCTGGAAACACCATATATTTT
>.|14|TRBJ1-3|.|TRBV19
CASSMGPSGNTIYF
TGTGCCAGTAGTATGGGGCCTTCTGGAAACACCATATATTTT
>.|16|TRBJ2-1|.|TRBV7-8
CASSSKLPSSYNEQFF
TGTGCCAGCAGCTCCAAATTACCCAGCTCCTACAATGAGCAGTTCTTC
>.|15|TRBJ1-3|TRBD1|TRBV19
CASSLFGTVGNTIYF
TGTGCCAGTAGTCTCTTCGGGACAGTTGGAAACACCATATATTTT
>.|14|TRBJ2-4|.|TRBV30
CAWNGLASKNIQYF
TGTGCCTGGAACGGGTTGGCCTCCAAAAACATTCAGTACTTC
>.|15|TRBJ1-3|.|TRBV5-4
CASSLSGAEIDAIYF
TGTGCCAGCAGCTTATCGGGCGCCGAGATAGACGCCATATATTTT
>.|16|TRBJ2-7|.|TRBV5-6
CASSLAFQSPTYEQYF
TGTGCCAGCAGCTTGGCCTTTCAATCGCCCACCTACGAGCAGTACTTC
>.|12|TRBJ2-1|TRBD1|TRBV19
CATGTGLNEQFF
TGTGCCACCGGGACAGGTCTAAATGAGCAGTTCTTC
>.|15|TRBJ1-3|.|TRBV9
CASSVEGDTGNTIYF
TGTGCCAGCAGCGTAGAGGGGGATACTGGAAACACCATATATTTT
>.|14|TRBJ2-2|.|TRBV4-2
CASSQGLHTGELFF
TGTGCCAGCAGCCAAGGACTCCACACCGGGGAGCTGTTTTTT
>.|17|TRBJ2-5|TRBD2|TRBV5-4
CASSPRRTSGSPETQYF
TGTGCCAGCAGCCCCCGGCGAACTAGCGGGAGTCCGGAGACCCAGTACTTC
>.|16|TRBJ2-7|TRBD2|TRBV6-5
CASSSLAGVSAYEQYF
TGTGCCAGCAGTTCATTAGCGGGAGTATCAGCATACGAGCAGTACTTC
>.|15|TRBJ1-4|TRBD1|TRBV18
CASSPGTGDSEKLFF
TGTGCCAGCTCACCCGGGACAGGGGATAGCGAAAAACTGTTTTTT
>.|15|TRBJ2-1|.|TRBV4-2
CASSQDSGSYNEQFF
TGTGCCAGCAGCCAAGATAGCGGCTCCTACAATGAGCAGTTCTTC
>.|16|TRBJ2-1|.|TRBV14
CASSSDVFGAYNEQFF
TGTGCCAGCAGCTCGGACGTCTTCGGGGCCTACAATGAGCAGTTCTTC
>.|19|TRBJ1-5|.|TRBV15
CATSSLAIMAQGSNQPQHF
TGTGCCACCAGCAGTCTGGCCATTATGGCGCAGGGAAGCAATCAGCCCCAGCATTTT
>.|13|TRBJ1-4|.|TRBV7-2
CASSLYLNEKLFF
TGTGCCAGCAGCCTTTATTTAAATGAAAAACTGTTTTTT
>once|14|TRBJ1-1|TRBD1|TRBV30
CAWSVGQGGTEAFF
TGTGCCTGGAGTGTTGGACAGGGGGGAACTGAAGCTTTCTTT
>once|11|TRBJ1-2|.|TRBV6-5
CATQGVEGYTF
TGTGCCACACAGGGAGTTGAGGGCTACACCTTC
>.|14|TRBJ2-7|TRBD2|TRBV28
CASSLRGLAYEQYF
TGTGCCAGCAGTTTAAGGGGACTAGCCTACGAGCAGTACTTC
>.|16|TRBJ2-1|TRBD2|TRBV7-9
CASSPPSGGFYNEQFF
TGTGCCAGCAGCCCTCCTAGCGGGGGGTTTTACAATGAGCAGTTCTTC
>.|14|TRBJ2-2|TRBD2|TRBV28
CASTPLAGYGELFF
TGTGCCAGCACTCCGCTAGCGGGATACGGGGAGCTGTTTTTT
>once|13|TRBJ2-1|TRBD1|TRBV6-1
CASRDRGTDEQFF
TGTGCCAGTCGGGACAGGGGGACTGATGAGCAGTTCTTC